This TCR beta chain stems from a study of read filtering for tumor transcriptome and immune sequencing. Study-wide background: RNA-seq yielded only roughly 80 to 1,300 TCR reads, IR-seq about 4 to 10.27 million. General observations from the study: Sorted CD138-negative bone marrow cells were not purified T cells. RNA-seq captured clonotypes less deeply and reliably than IR-seq.

This clonotype was recorded many times. Its antigen is unknown. Molecular barcoded adaptors covering alpha/delta and beta/gamma chains were used on 400 to 450 ng RNA. MiXCR, applied by TCRdb to the reads, yields one record per CDR3 protein. The top ten clones hold roughly 7.6% of a sample with around 140,000 distinct CDR3 sequences, about 13% of them seen once. The ends were cut back, 4 bases at V and 2 bases at J, with 13 bases in the middle. CDR1 is SGHDT, CDR2 YYEEEE, per germline. This CDR3 is 14 amino acids long. Sequencing input: a population of CD138-negative cells sorted from bone marrow. This receptor was identified in a donor aged 40 or over with multiple myeloma. The chain employs TRBV5-6 and TRBJ2-7; D is ambiguous. The CDR3 DNA follows: TGTGCCAGCAGCGTGGGATTAGACACCTACGAGCAGTACTTC. It codes for CASSVGLDTYEQYF.